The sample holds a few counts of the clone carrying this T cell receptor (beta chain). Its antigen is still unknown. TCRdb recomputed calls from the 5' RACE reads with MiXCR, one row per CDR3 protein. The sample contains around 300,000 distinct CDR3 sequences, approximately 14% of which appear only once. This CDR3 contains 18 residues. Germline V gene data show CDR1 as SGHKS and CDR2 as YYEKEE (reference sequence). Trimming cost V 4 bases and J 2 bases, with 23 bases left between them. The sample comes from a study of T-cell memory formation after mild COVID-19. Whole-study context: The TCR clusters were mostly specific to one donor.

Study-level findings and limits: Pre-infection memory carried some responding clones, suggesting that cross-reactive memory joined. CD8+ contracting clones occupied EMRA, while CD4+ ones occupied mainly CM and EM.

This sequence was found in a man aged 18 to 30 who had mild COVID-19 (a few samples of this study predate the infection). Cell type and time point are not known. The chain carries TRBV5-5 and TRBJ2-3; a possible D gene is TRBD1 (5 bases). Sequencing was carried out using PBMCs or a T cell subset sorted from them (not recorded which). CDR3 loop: CASSARGAARTFTDTQYF. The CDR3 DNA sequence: TGTGCCAGCAGCGCCCGTGGGGCGGCTCGAACCTTCACAGATACGCAGTATTTT.